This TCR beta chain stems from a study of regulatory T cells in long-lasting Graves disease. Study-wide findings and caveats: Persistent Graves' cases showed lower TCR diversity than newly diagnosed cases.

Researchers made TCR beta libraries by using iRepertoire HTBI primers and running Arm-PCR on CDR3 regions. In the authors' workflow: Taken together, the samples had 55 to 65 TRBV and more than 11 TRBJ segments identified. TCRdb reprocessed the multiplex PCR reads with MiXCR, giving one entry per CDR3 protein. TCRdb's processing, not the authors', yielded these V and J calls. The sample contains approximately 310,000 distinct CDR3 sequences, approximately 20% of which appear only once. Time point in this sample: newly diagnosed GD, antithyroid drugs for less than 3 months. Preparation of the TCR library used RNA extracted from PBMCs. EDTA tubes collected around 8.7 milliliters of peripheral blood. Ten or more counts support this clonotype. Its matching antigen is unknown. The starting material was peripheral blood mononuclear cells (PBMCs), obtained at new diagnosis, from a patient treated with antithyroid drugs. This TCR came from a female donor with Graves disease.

For the CDR3, the DNA is TGTGCCAGCAGCCGCGGGACTAGCGGGAGTCCGGGAGATACGCAGTATTTT. Translation gives CASSRGTSGSPGDTQYF. The chain is built from TRBV13 and TRBJ2-3, with 14 bases fitting TRBD2. The CDR3 has 17 amino acids. The trim removed 5 bases at V and 5 bases at J, leaving 9 bases unmatched. The germline V gene encodes CDR1 PRHDT and CDR2 FYEKMQ (reference sequence).